Listed here are 25 T cell receptor beta chains from one sample, sequenced in a study of cytomegalovirus exposure and HLA in healthy donors. In the PCR, 60 Vbeta and 13 Jbeta primers were used. Using immunoSEQ multiplex PCR, the repertoire was profiled, and TCRdb retains in-frame clones only, with some absent. The sample has 200,000 to 250,000 clones; roughly 75% are singletons. The sequenced sample was PBMCs. The origin of the receptors is a woman in her twenties or thirties in good health and CMV-seronegative.

The rearrangement joins TRBV27 to TRBJ2-1, with 9 bases lining up with TRBD2. The CDR3 length is 17 residues. After removal of 2 bases from V and 5 bases from J, the junction contained 10 bases not matched to a gene. Germline V gene lookup returns CDR1 MNHEY and CDR2 SMNVEV (reference sequence). The CDR3 loop reads CASSLRLAGGPHNEQFF. The CDR3 DNA follows: TGTGCCAGCAGTTTAAGGCTGGCGGGAGGGCCCCACAATGAGCAGTTCTTC.

The sample holds one count of this clone. The chain carries TRBV30 and TRBJ1-3, with D unclear. Germline V gene sequence: CDR1 GTSNPN, CDR2 SVGIG (reference sequence). V dropped 5 bases and J dropped 3 bases, with 11 bases sitting between them. The CDR3 has 13 amino acids. The CDR3 DNA reads TGTGCCTGGGGAAAGGGAGGTGGAAACACCATATATTTT. Amino acids: CAWGKGGGNTIYF. Combining the CDR3 with reference TRBV30 and TRBJ1-3 gives the whole variable domain SQTIHQWPATLVQPVGSPLSLECTVEGTSNPNLYWYRQAAGRGLQLLFYSVGIGQISSEVPQNLSASRPQDRQFILSSKKLLLSDSGFYLCAWGKGGGNTIYFGEGSWLTVV.

The chain links TRBV7-6 to TRBJ2-3, with D possibly matching TRBD2 (6 bases). The V and J ends lost 2 bases and 0 bases respectively, with 15 bases between them. This CDR3 region has 17 residues. Germline values: CDR1 SGHVS, CDR2 FNYEAQ. The CDR3, as DNA: TGTGCCAGCAGCTTAATTACGAGCGGGCGGAGCACAGATACGCAGTATTTT. It yields the protein CASSLITSGRSTDTQYF.

J is TRBJ1-2 and V is TRBV11-2; 7 positions agree with TRBD1. The trim removed 0 bases at V and 7 bases at J, leaving 11 bases unmatched. The CDR3 consists of 16 residues. Per the germline V gene, CDR1 is SGHAT and CDR2 is FQNNGV. In DNA, the CDR3 is TGTGCCAGCAGCTTAGATCCCTCCGGGACAGTGAGTGGCTACACCTTC. Translating gives CASSLDPSGTVSGYTF.

This chain links TRBV7-3 with TRBJ1-1; perhaps TRBD1 as D (5 bases). The CDR3 contains 14 residues. Germline lookup yields CDR1 SGHTA and CDR2 FQGTGA. Trimming removed 1 base at V and 11 bases at J, with 17 bases between. The chain's CDR3 is CASSLRWGDGRAFF. The CDR3 DNA follows: TGTGCCAGCAGCTTAAGGTGGGGGGACGGACGGGCTTTCTTT. Looking up the rest from reference TRBV7-3 and TRBJ1-1 gives the full variable domain: GAGVSQTPSNKVTEKGKYVELRCDPISGHTALYWYRQSLGQGPEFLIYFQGTGAADDSGLPNDRFFAVRPEGSVSTLKIQRTERGDSAVYLCASSLRWGDGRAFFGQGTRLTVV.

The chain joins TRBV10-3 to TRBJ1-2, with TRBD1 matching over 10 bases. V lost 0 bases and J lost 8; bases outside the gene matches: 9. CDR3 length: 16 amino acids. Looked up from germline, CDR1 is ENHRY and CDR2 is SYGVKD. The CDR3 spells CAISESRTGGTDGYTF. CDR3 sequence (DNA): TGTGCCATCAGTGAGTCAAGGACAGGGGGTACTGACGGCTACACCTTC.

This chain uses TRBV19 with TRBJ1-2, with 9 bases fitting TRBD1. The CDR3 loop spans 15 amino acids. Losses at the gene ends were 5 bases for V and 5 bases for J; bases not matched to a gene: 9. The germline V gene encodes CDR1 LNHDA and CDR2 SQIVND (reference sequence). The CDR3 loop reads CASSQWTGEGYGYTF. The CDR3 DNA follows: TGTGCCAGTAGTCAATGGACAGGGGAAGGGTATGGCTACACCTTC. Variable domain in full (rest from reference TRBV19 and TRBJ1-2): DGGITQSPKYLFRKEGQNVTLSCEQNLNHDAMYWYRQDPGQGLRLIYYSQIVNDFQKGDIAEGYSVSREKKESFPLTVTSAQKNPTAFYLCASSQWTGEGYGYTFGSGTRLTVV.

The V gene is TRBV2, the J gene TRBJ2-5; D unresolved. Trimming stripped 5 bases from V and 0 bases from J, with 7 bases between. Germline CDR1 SNHLY, CDR2 FYNNEI. The CDR3 extends over 13 amino acids. As DNA, the CDR3 is TGTGCCAGCAGTTCCCTATACCAAGAGACCCAGTACTTC. It is translated as CASSSLYQETQYF.

The chain carries TRBV9 and TRBJ1-3; D is possibly TRBD1 (5 bases). CDR3 length: 17 residues. V was pared by 4 bases and J by 0 bases, with 17 bases between. Germline V gene sequence: CDR1 SGDLS, CDR2 YYNGEE. CDR3: CASSPSGGASSGNTIYF. The CDR3 DNA follows: TGTGCCAGCAGCCCATCGGGCGGGGCGAGCTCTGGAAACACCATATATTTT.

This chain uses TRBV5-1 with TRBJ1-4; D is uncertain. Germline values: CDR1 SGHRS, CDR2 YFSETQ. The CDR3 sequence is 14 residues long. Trimming took 4 bases from V and 1 from J, leaving 8 bases between them. The CDR3 spells CASSASGTNEKLFF. The DNA for the CDR3 is TGCGCCAGCAGCGCATCGGGAACTAATGAAAAACTGTTTTTT.

This clone was seen once. V gene TRBV7-2 combines with J gene TRBJ1-1, with TRBD1 as a possible D gene (5 bases). Germline V CDR1 and CDR2: SGHTA, FQGNSA. The V end lost 3 bases, the J end lost 3 bases, and 14 bases lay between the germline ends. The CDR3 consists of 15 residues. CDR3 loop: CASSLTGRADTEAFF. The CDR3 DNA reads as TGTGCCAGCAGCTTGACGGGCAGGGCTGACACTGAAGCTTTCTTT.

The genes are TRBV2 and TRBJ2-3; possible D gene TRBD1, 8 bases. Germline-derived CDR1 and CDR2 are SNHLY and FYNNEI. The length of the CDR3 is 14 residues. Trimming removed 0 bases from V and 14 bases from J, with 18 bases in between. The CDR3, as DNA: TGTGCCAGCAGTGAAGCGCTTCAGAACAGGGGGGGGTATTTT. Its protein is CASSEALQNRGGYF.

The chain uses TRBV30 and TRBJ1-1; 9 bases align to TRBD1. CDR1 and CDR2 (germline): GTSNPN, SVGIG (reference sequence). The J segment lost 8 bases and the V segment lost 2 bases, leaving 9 bases of the junction unmatched. The CDR3 runs to 14 residues. The CDR3: CAWSSGTGTKEAFF. The CDR3 region has the DNA TGTGCCTGGAGTTCCGGGACAGGGACTAAAGAAGCTTTCTTT.

V is TRBV30 and J is TRBJ1-3; D remains ambiguous. With 4 bases removed from V and 0 bases from J, the gap between germline ends came to 10 bases. Germline V lookup: CDR1 GTSNPN, CDR2 SVGIG (reference sequence). This CDR3 has 14 residues. CDR3 bases: TGTGCCTGGACAGCGGGAAGCTCTGGAAACACCATATATTTT. It translates to CAWTAGSSGNTIYF.

V gene TRBV5-4 combines with J gene TRBJ2-1, with D maybe TRBD2 (5 bases). The V and J ends lost 0 bases and 6 bases respectively, with 7 bases between them. There are 13 residues in the CDR3. The germline CDR1 and CDR2 sequences are SGHNT and YYREEE (reference sequence). CDR3 protein: CASSLGAGNEQFF. As DNA, the CDR3 is TGTGCCAGCAGCTTGGGCGCGGGCAATGAGCAGTTCTTC. Full variable domain (missing parts from reference TRBV5-4 and TRBJ2-1): ETGVTQSPTHLIKTRGQQVTLRCSSQSGHNTVSWYQQALGQGPQFIFQYYREEENGRGNFPPRFSGLQFPNYSSELNVNALELDDSALYLCASSLGAGNEQFFGPGTRLTVL.

The CDR3 DNA follows: TGTGCCAGCAGCTTGGCAGGAGGGGAAGTGGGCTACACCTTC. The encoded protein is CASSLAGGEVGYTF. This rearrangement joins TRBV5-4 to TRBJ1-2; D is perhaps TRBD1 (5 bases). This CDR3 is 14 amino acids long. V lost 0 bases and J lost 8, with 14 bases in between. Germline loops: CDR1 SGHNT, CDR2 YYREEE (reference sequence).

A few counts support this clone. The rearrangement links TRBV9 to TRBJ1-1; D uncertain. Trimming took off 3 bases at V and 2 bases at J, with 14 bases between the two ends. Germline CDR1 is SGDLS and CDR2 is YYNGEE. This CDR3 is built from 15 residues. This CDR3 reads CASSDPGGGNTEAFF. The CDR3 nucleotides read TGTGCCAGCAGCGACCCGGGAGGTGGAAACACTGAAGCTTTCTTT.

This rearrangement joins TRBV27 to TRBJ2-6; D not certain. CDR3 length: 15 residues. The ends were cut back, 2 bases at V and 4 bases at J, with 9 bases in the middle. The germline gives CDR1 MNHEY, CDR2 SMNVEV (reference sequence). The CDR3 region has the DNA TGTGCCAGCAGTTTAGGCTTGTCAGGGGCCAACGTCCTGACTTTC. This encodes CASSLGLSGANVLTF. The entire variable domain, with the rest obtained from reference TRBV27 and TRBJ2-6, is as follows: EAQVTQNPRYLITVTGKKLTVTCSQNMNHEYMSWYRQDPGLGLRQIYYSMNVEVTDKGDVPEGYKVSRKEKRNFPLILESPSPNQTSLYFCASSLGLSGANVLTFGAGSRLTVL.

V usage is TRBV9 and J usage is TRBJ2-3, with D unclear. Trimming took off 0 bases at V and 0 bases at J, with 8 bases between the two ends. Germline V gene lookup returns CDR1 SGDLS and CDR2 YYNGEE. This CDR3 has 15 amino acids. The CDR3 DNA follows: TGTGCCAGCAGCGTAGCTTTCTCCAGCACAGATACGCAGTATTTT. Protein product: CASSVAFSSTDTQYF.

The CDR3 coding sequence is TGTGCCAGCAGCTTCGACAGGGGAGACGAGCAGTACTTC. Its translation is CASSFDRGDEQYF. V is TRBV13 and J is TRBJ2-7, with 8 bases lining up with TRBD1. Looked up from germline, CDR1 is PRHDT and CDR2 is FYEKMQ (reference sequence). The CDR3 is made up of 13 amino acids. V dropped 3 bases and J dropped 5; count of bases not matched to a gene: 3.

This clone was recorded once. The chain combines TRBV15 with TRBJ1-2; 10 bases map to TRBD1. This CDR3 contains 17 residues. In germline, CDR1 is LNHNV, CDR2 YYDKDF (reference sequence). The V and J ends lost 3 bases and 4 bases, in that order; junction bases with no gene match: 11. The CDR3 DNA reads TGTGCCACCAGCAGGGTTGGGGACAGGGGTACCAGCTATGGCTACACCTTC. Translating it yields CATSRVGDRGTSYGYTF.

This chain links TRBV5-1 with TRBJ2-5, with D perhaps matching TRBD2 (5 bases). Germline V gives CDR1 SGHRS, CDR2 YFSETQ. The V end lost 1 base, the J end lost 4 bases, and 8 bases lay between the germline ends. The CDR3 is 13 residues long. The DNA for the CDR3 is TGCGCCAGCAGCTTGTACGCGGGAGAGACCCAGTACTTC. Translation: CASSLYAGETQYF.

V usage is TRBV7-6 and J usage is TRBJ2-5, with D maybe TRBD1 (5 bases). The J call could be wrong; TRBJ2-7 is a better fit for the DNA end. The CDR3 consists of 12 residues. Per the germline V gene, CDR1 is SGHVS and CDR2 is FNYEAQ. CDR3 DNA sequence: TGTGCCAGCAGCTCGGACAACTACGAGCAGTACTTC. Protein sequence: CASSSDNYEQYF.

The chain couples TRBV7-6 to TRBJ2-2, with D maybe TRBD2 (7 bases). Germline CDR1 is SGHVS and CDR2 is FNYEAQ. V was cut by 5 bases and J by 5 bases, with 12 bases left in between. This CDR3 has 14 residues. The CDR3 loop is CASSPRGGTGELFF. DNA of the CDR3: TGTGCCAGCAGCCCAAGGGGGGGGACCGGGGAGCTGTTTTTT.

The chain is built from TRBV6-1 and TRBJ1-5; unclear D gene. Trimming stripped 2 bases from V and 6 bases from J, with 8 bases between. The CDR3 is made up of 13 amino acids. CDR1 is MNHNS, CDR2 SASEGT, per germline. Here the CDR3 reads CASSERGLQPQHF. As DNA, the CDR3 is TGTGCCAGCAGTGAAAGAGGGCTTCAGCCCCAGCATTTT.